This T cell receptor beta chain was sequenced in a study of cytomegalovirus exposure and HLA in healthy donors. Overall study context: Falling in the Caucasian-associated ancestry cluster were 80% to 90% of approximately 410 genotyped donors.

Notes on the study in general: Using a false discovery rate of 0.05, a later analysis showed that some 16,000 TCR beta sequences were associated with HLA alleles. As was reported, the classifier diagnosed cytomegalovirus status with high specificity and sensitivity. The study flagged 150 to 200 TCR beta chains as cytomegalovirus-associated.

The length of the CDR3 is 16 residues. Per germline, CDR1 SGHDT and CDR2 YYEEEE. V gave up 4 bases and J gave up 2 bases, with 16 bases separating them. About this clone itself: Its antigen is still unknown.

The PCR was carried out with 60 Vbeta primers and 13 Jbeta primers. The protocol was immunoSEQ multiplex PCR, while the TCRdb copy is restricted to in-frame clones and leaves out a portion. The table lists about 160,000 clones, over 75% of them singletons. The sample comprised PBMCs. The chain employs TRBV5-6 and TRBJ1-5, with D perhaps matching TRBD1 (5 bases). This clonotype originated in a woman in her fifties or sixties in good health and CMV-seropositive. The CDR3 region has the DNA TGTGCCAGCAGCAGACGACAGCCCCTGGGCAATCAGCCCCAGCATTTT. This encodes CASSRRQPLGNQPQHF.